The 8 T cell receptor beta chains presented below share a single source sample, sequenced in a study of T cell responses to AZD1222 COVID-19 vaccine. Repertoires were generated with immunoSEQ multiplex PCR, while TCRdb's copy carries only in-frame clones and drops some. The data hold 150,000 to 200,000 clones, with 85% to 95% observed a single time. Sample: peripheral blood, taken on day 0 of AZD1222 vaccination. The receptors stem from an adult in good health.

The chain carries TRBV28 and TRBJ2-7, with D perhaps TRBD2 (6 bases). V was clipped by 2 bases and J by 0 bases, with 11 bases between them. The CDR3 runs to 15 residues. Germline V CDR1 and CDR2: MDHEN, SYDVKM. CDR3 protein: CASSLGGATSYEQYF. CDR3 coding DNA: TGTGCCAGCAGTTTAGGCGGGGCCACCTCCTACGAGCAGTACTTC. The complete variable domain, with remaining parts taken from reference TRBV28 and TRBJ2-7, reads DVKVTQSSRYLVKRTGEKVFLECVQDMDHENMFWYRQDPGLGLRLIYFSYDVKMKEKGDIPEGYSVSREKKERFSLILESASTNQTSMYLCASSLGGATSYEQYFGPGTRLTVT.

The rearrangement joins TRBV3-1 (or the pseudogene TRBV3-2) to TRBJ1-2; D is unresolved. Trimming left V 0 bases short and J 8 bases short, with 10 bases between. Germline CDR1 reads LGHDT; CDR2 reads YNNKEL (reference sequence). The CDR3 length is 13 residues. Here the CDR3 reads CASSQDRIMGYTF. DNA of the CDR3: TGTGCCAGCAGCCAAGATAGGATCATGGGCTACACCTTC.

V usage is TRBV28 and J usage is TRBJ1-6, with D tentatively TRBD1 (6 bases). The CDR3 sequence is 14 residues long. The V end lost 5 bases, the J end lost 9 bases, and 14 bases lay between the germline ends. Per germline, CDR1 MDHEN and CDR2 SYDVKM. The CDR3 region is CASSHGGAGSPLHF. The CDR3 DNA reads as TGTGCCAGCAGTCACGGGGGGGCAGGTTCACCCCTCCACTTT.

V usage is TRBV7-8 and J usage is TRBJ1-1, with D possibly matching TRBD1 (5 bases). The germline V and J ends were trimmed by 2 bases and 1 base, with 11 bases remaining between them. Per the germline V gene, CDR1 is SGHVS and CDR2 is FQNEAQ. The CDR3 sequence is 15 residues long. CDR3: CASSLSGAGNTEAFF. The CDR3 DNA sequence: TGTGCCAGCAGCTTAAGCGGGGCAGGGAACACTGAAGCTTTCTTT.

The chain links TRBV10-3 to TRBJ2-3; 9 nucleotides agree with TRBD1. Unmatched junction bases numbered 5, after V lost 7 bases and J lost 3 bases. The CDR3 totals 14 residues. Germline lookup yields CDR1 ENHRY and CDR2 SYGVKD. For the CDR3, the DNA is TGTGCCATCACCATGGGACAGGGTACAGATACGCAGTATTTT. It codes for CAITMGQGTDTQYF.

This clone came up a few times. V gene TRBV2 combines with J gene TRBJ2-1; D may be TRBD2 (7 bases). Germline-derived CDR1 and CDR2 are SNHLY and FYNNEI. V dropped 6 bases and J dropped 4 bases, with 10 bases sitting between them. CDR3 length: 13 amino acids. The CDR3 loop reads CASSGGPYNEQFF. The CDR3 DNA sequence: TGTGCCAGCAGCGGGGGGCCATACAATGAGCAGTTCTTC.

The rearrangement uses TRBV9 and TRBJ2-7; 8 bases fit TRBD1. This CDR3 contains 15 residues. The junction had 11 bases not matched to a gene; V was cut back by 3 bases and J by 6 bases. Germline lookup yields CDR1 SGDLS and CDR2 YYNGEE. CDR3 sequence reads: CASSGGPGQASEQYF. CDR3 sequence (DNA): TGTGCCAGCAGCGGAGGACCGGGACAGGCGTCCGAGCAGTACTTC.

The V call is TRBV7-3, the J call TRBJ1-2; 7 bases fit TRBD1. The germline CDR1 and CDR2 sequences are SGHTA and FQGTGA. With 5 bases clipped from V and 8 bases from J, the junction kept 8 bases outside the gene matches. The CDR3 runs to 13 residues. As DNA, the CDR3 is TGTGCCAGCAGCACAGACAGGGCTGGCGGCTACACCTTC. Its translation is CASSTDRAGGYTF.